Below, 11 T cell receptor beta chains from the same sample are listed, as sequenced in a study of T cell changes during pregnancy in multiple sclerosis. Assay used: immunoSEQ multiplex PCR; TCRdb lists only in-frame clones, some missing. The sample carries over 30,000 clones, about 90% recorded once. The specimen was CD4+ T cells from peripheral blood mononuclear cells, collected before pregnancy. Receptor source: a female donor with multiple sclerosis, enrolled in a pregnancy study.

V usage is TRBV4-1 and J usage is TRBJ2-7; tentative D call: TRBD1 (5 bases). Looked up from germline, CDR1 is MGHRA and CDR2 is YSYEKL. The CDR3 runs 15 residues. V was shortened by 4 bases and J by 6 bases, with 19 bases between the two germline ends. The CDR3 DNA sequence: TGCGCCAGCAGCCTCCGGACACGAGAGGCGCTCGAGCAGTACTTC. It encodes CASSLRTREALEQYF.

This sequence joins TRBV2 and TRBJ1-5, with 8 bases matching TRBD1. The J segment lost 3 bases and the V segment lost 5 bases, leaving 9 bases of the junction unmatched. The CDR3 extends over 16 amino acids. The V gene's germline CDR1 is SNHLY and CDR2 FYNNEI. This CDR3 reads CASSFYLTGVNQPQHF. CDR3 bases: TGTGCCAGCAGTTTTTACCTGACAGGGGTCAATCAGCCCCAGCATTTT.

This rearrangement joins TRBV5-3 to TRBJ2-7, with D perhaps matching TRBD1 (5 bases). TRBV5-3 is designated an ORF whose function remains uncertain. The CDR3 contains 14 residues. The V and J ends lost 2 bases and 4 bases respectively, with 13 bases between them. CDR3 sequence: CARSLNLTAYEQYF. CDR3 nucleotides: TGTGCCAGAAGCTTAAACCTGACAGCGTACGAGCAGTACTTC.

This clone was detected a few times. V usage is TRBV27 and J usage is TRBJ2-3; TRBD1 matches at 10 bases. The CDR3 extends over 17 amino acids. V shed 1 base, J shed 5 bases, and the junction held 9 bases outside the gene matches. CDR1 and CDR2 from the germline V gene are MNHEY and SMNVEV (reference sequence). CDR3 sequence reads: CASSLYPTGQGRDTQYF. CDR3 bases: TGTGCCAGCAGTTTATACCCAACGGGACAGGGGAGAGATACGCAGTATTTT.

The chain employs TRBV5-1 and TRBJ2-3; 8 bases map to TRBD2. The CDR3 is 14 residues long. Germline CDR1 SGHRS, CDR2 YFSETQ. Unmatched junction bases numbered 6, after V lost 3 bases and J lost 6 bases. The CDR3 DNA is TGCGCCAGCAGCTCGGGACTAGAGACTGATACGCAGTATTTT. Its protein product is CASSSGLETDTQYF.

The DNA for the CDR3 is TGCGCCAGCAGACCGACAGGGTTACACACCGGGGAGCTGTTTTTT. Translating gives CASRPTGLHTGELFF. The chain couples TRBV5-1 to TRBJ2-2, with 7 bases identical to TRBD1. This CDR3 has 15 residues. In germline, CDR1 is SGHRS, CDR2 YFSETQ. J gave up 3 bases and V 5 bases, and 7 bases lay outside the gene matches.

The V and J genes are TRBV4-2 and TRBJ1-2, with unresolved D. With 4 bases removed from V and 4 bases from J, the gap between germline ends came to 13 bases. From germline, CDR1 is LGHNA and CDR2 YNFKEQ. The CDR3 has 14 residues. CDR3 loop: CASSRNPGSYGYTF. The CDR3 nucleotides are TGTGCCAGCAGCCGCAATCCGGGAAGCTATGGCTACACCTTC.

V is TRBV5-1 and J is TRBJ1-4; D uncertain. Germline V lookup: CDR1 SGHRS, CDR2 YFSETQ. CDR3 length: 15 residues. V lost 0 bases to trimming and J lost 1 base, with 7 bases between them. Here the CDR3 reads CASSLARLTNEKLFF. In nucleotides, the CDR3 is TGCGCCAGCAGCTTGGCCAGGCTAACTAATGAAAAACTGTTTTTT.

This clone was found a few times. The chain combines TRBV30 with TRBJ1-1, with TRBD1 matching over 8 bases. CDR3 length: 14 residues. Trimming took 3 bases from V and 7 from J; bases not matched to a gene: 10. Germline V CDR1 and CDR2: GTSNPN, SVGIG (reference sequence). This CDR3 reads CAWRATRGQNEAFF. DNA for the CDR3: TGTGCCTGGAGGGCCACCAGGGGGCAAAATGAAGCTTTCTTT.

This clone was seen a few times. The chain employs TRBV7-9 and TRBJ2-1, with a tentative D call TRBD2 (6 bases). CDR3 length: 15 amino acids. V shed 5 bases and J shed 4 bases, with 15 bases lying between them. Germline CDR1 and CDR2: SEHNR and FQNEAQ (reference sequence). The CDR3 region is CASSRGSSGYNEQFF. The CDR3 DNA reads as TGTGCCAGCAGCCGGGGAAGTAGCGGATACAATGAGCAGTTCTTC.

The rearrangement joins TRBV5-1 to TRBJ2-7, with 9 positions matching TRBD1. Trimming took 3 bases from V and 6 from J; bases not matched to a gene: 4. The CDR3 is 13 residues long. Germline V lookup: CDR1 SGHRS, CDR2 YFSETQ. The CDR3 reads CASSSRQGGEQYF. CDR3 coding DNA: TGCGCCAGCAGCTCGAGACAGGGGGGCGAGCAGTACTTC.